This T cell receptor (beta chain) was documented in a study of cytomegalovirus exposure and HLA in healthy donors. Study-level points and caveats: TCR beta V- and J-gene trimming, according to a later analysis, was linked to a missense DCLRE1C variant. Upon later analysis, TCR association rates were observed to vary by HLA locus, being highest for DRB1 and lowest for HLA-C.

Notes on this clone: What it recognizes is unknown.

In the PCR, 60 Vbeta and 13 Jbeta primers were used. Profiling relied on immunoSEQ multiplex PCR, and the TCRdb table lists in-frame clones only, not all of them. Here the sample spans about 200,000 clones, around 82% being singletons. The CDR3 has 15 residues. The V gene's germline CDR1 is GTSNPN and CDR2 SVGIG (reference sequence). J lost 8 bases, V lost 0 bases, and 10 bases had no gene match. This TCR came from a woman in her twenties or thirties in good health and CMV-seronegative. The V call is TRBV30, the J call TRBJ1-3, with TRBD1 matching over 7 bases. The material sequenced was PBMCs. Here the CDR3 reads CAWSVTGVRSDTIYF. CDR3 nucleotides: TGTGCCTGGAGTGTTACAGGGGTCCGTTCGGACACCATATATTTT.